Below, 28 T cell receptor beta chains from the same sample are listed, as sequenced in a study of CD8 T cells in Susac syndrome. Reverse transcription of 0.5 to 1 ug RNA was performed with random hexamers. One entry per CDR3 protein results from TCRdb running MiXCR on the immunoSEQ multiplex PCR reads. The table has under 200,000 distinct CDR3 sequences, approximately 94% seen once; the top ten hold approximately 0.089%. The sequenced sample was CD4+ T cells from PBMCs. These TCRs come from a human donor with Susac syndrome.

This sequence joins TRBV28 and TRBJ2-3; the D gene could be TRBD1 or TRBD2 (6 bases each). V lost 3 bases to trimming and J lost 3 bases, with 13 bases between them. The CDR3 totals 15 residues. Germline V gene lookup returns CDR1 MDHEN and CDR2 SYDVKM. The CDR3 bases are TGTGCCAGCAGTTTCGGAGGGGGTTCGACAGATACGCAGTATTTT. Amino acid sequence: CASSFGGGSTDTQYF.

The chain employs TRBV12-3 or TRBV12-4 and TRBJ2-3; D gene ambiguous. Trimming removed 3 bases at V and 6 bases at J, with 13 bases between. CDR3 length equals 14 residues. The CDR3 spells CASSLPGQADTQYF. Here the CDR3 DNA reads TGTGCCAGCAGTTTGCCCGGGCAGGCCGATACGCAGTATTTT.

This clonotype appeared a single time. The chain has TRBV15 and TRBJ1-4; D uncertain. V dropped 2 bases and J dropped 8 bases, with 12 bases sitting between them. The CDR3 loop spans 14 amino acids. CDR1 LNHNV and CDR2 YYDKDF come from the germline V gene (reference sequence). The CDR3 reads CATSRFGASEKLFF. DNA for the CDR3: TGTGCCACCAGCAGATTCGGCGCCAGCGAAAAACTGTTTTTT.

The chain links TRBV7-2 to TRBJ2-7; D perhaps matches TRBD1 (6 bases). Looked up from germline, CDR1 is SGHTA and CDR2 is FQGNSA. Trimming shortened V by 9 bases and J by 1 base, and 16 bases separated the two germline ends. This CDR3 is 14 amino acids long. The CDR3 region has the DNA TGTGCCAGTGGGCAGGGGCTTATTTCCTACGAGCAGTACTTC. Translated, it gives CASGQGLISYEQYF.

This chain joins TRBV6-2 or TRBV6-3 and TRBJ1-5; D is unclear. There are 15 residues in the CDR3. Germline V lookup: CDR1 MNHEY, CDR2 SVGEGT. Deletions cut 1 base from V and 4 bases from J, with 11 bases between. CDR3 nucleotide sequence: TGTGCCAGCAGTTACTGGAGACGGGAGAATCAGCCCCAGCATTTT. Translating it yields CASSYWRRENQPQHF.

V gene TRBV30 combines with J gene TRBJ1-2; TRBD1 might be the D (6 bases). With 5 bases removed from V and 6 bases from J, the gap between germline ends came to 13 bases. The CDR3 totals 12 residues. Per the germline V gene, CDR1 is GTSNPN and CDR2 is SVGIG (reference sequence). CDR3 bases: TGTGCCTGGGAACAGGGAGATGATGGCTACACCTTC. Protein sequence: CAWEQGDDGYTF.

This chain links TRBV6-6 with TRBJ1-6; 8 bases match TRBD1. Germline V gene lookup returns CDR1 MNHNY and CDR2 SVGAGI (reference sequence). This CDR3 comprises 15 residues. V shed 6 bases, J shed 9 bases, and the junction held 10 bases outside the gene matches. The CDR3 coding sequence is TGTGCCAGCAGAGAAGGTCCAGGGGGCAGTTCACCCCTCCACTTT. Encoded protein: CASREGPGGSSPLHF.

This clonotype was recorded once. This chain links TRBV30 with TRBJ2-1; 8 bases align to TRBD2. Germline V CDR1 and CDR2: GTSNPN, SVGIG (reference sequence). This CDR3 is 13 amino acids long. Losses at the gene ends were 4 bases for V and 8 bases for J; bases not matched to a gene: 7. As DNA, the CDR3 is TGTGCCTGGACCGGGACTAGGTTCGATGAGCAGTTCTTC. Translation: CAWTGTRFDEQFF.

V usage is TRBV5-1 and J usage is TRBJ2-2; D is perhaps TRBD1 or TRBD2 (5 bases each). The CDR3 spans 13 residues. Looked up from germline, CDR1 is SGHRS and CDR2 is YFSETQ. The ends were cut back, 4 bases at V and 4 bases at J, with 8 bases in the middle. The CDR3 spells CASSRDRTGELFF. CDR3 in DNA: TGCGCCAGCAGCAGGGACCGCACCGGGGAGCTGTTTTTT.

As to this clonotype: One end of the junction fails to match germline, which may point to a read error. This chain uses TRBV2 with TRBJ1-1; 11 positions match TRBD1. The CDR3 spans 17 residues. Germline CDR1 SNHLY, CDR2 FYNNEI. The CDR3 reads CASSEPRTGGENTEAFF. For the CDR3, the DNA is TGTGCCAGCAGTGAACCGCGGACAGGGGGCGAGAACACTGAGGCTTTCTTT.

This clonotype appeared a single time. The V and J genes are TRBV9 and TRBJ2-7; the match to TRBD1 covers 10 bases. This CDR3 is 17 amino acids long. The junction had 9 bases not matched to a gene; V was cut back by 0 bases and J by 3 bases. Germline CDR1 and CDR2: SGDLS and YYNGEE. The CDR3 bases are TGTGCCAGCAGCGTAGGAGGAAGGGGGACAGGGGTCTACGAGCAGTACTTC. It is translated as CASSVGGRGTGVYEQYF.

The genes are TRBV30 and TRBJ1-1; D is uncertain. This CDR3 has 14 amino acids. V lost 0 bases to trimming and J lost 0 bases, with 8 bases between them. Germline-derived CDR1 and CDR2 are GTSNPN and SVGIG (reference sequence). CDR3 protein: CAWSVSAMNTEAFF. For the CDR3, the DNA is TGTGCCTGGAGTGTAAGCGCCATGAACACTGAAGCTTTCTTT.

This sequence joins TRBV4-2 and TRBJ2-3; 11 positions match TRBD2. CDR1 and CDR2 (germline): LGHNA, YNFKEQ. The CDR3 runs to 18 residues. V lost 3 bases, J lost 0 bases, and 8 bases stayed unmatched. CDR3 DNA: TGTGCCAGCAGCCACAGGGTAGCGGGGGGGCTTAGCACAGATACGCAGTATTTT. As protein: CASSHRVAGGLSTDTQYF.

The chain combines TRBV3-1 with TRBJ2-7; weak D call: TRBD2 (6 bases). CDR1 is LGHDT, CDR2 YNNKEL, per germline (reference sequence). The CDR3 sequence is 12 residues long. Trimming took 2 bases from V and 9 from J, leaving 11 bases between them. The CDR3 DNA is TGTGCCAGCAGCCAACGGGGGTGGTCGCAGTACTTC. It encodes CASSQRGWSQYF.

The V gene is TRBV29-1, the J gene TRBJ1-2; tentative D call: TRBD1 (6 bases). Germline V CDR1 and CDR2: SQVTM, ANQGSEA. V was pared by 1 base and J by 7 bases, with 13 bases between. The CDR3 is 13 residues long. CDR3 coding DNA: TGCAGCGTTGAAGGATGGACAGACCTTGGCTACACCTTC. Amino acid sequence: CSVEGWTDLGYTF.

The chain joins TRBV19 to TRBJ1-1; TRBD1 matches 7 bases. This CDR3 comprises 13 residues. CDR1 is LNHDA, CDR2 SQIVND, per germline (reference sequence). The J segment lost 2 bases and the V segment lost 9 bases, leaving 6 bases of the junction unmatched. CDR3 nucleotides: TGTGCCAGCGGACAGGAGAGCAACACTGAAGCTTTCTTT. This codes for CASGQESNTEAFF.

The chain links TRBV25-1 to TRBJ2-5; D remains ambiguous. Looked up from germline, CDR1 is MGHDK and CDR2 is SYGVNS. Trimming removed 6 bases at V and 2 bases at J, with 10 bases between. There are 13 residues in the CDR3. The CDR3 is CASRVAYQETQYF. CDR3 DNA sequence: TGTGCCAGCAGGGTCGCCTATCAAGAGACCCAGTACTTC.

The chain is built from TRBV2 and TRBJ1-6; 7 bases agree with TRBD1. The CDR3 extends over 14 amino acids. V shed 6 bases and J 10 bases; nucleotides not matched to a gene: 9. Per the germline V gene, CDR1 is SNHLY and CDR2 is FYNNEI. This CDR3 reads CASRTGTVISPLHF. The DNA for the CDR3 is TGTGCCAGCAGGACCGGGACAGTAATATCACCCCTCCACTTT.

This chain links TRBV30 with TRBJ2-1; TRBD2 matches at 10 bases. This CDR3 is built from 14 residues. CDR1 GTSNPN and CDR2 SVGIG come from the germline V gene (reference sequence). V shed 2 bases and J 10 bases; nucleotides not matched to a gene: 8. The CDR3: CAWSFQRGGGEQFF. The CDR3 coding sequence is TGTGCCTGGAGTTTCCAGCGGGGGGGCGGAGAGCAGTTCTTC.

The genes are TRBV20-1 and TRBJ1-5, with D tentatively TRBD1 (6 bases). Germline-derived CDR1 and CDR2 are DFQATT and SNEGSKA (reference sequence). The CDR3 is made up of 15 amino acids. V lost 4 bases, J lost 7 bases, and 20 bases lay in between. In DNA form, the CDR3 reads TGCAGTGCTACCCTTACCGGGACATCTGACCAGCCCCAGCATTTT. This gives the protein CSATLTGTSDQPQHF.

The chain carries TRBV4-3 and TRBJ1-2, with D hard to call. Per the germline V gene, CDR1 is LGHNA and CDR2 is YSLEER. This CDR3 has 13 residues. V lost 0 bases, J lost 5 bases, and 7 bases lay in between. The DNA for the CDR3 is TGCGCCAGCAGCCAAGAATCATCGTATGGCTACACCTTC. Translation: CASSQESSYGYTF.

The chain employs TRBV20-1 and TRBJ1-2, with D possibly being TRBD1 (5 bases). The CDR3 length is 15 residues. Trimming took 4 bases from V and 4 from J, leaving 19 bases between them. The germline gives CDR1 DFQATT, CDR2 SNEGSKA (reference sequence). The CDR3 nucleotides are TGCAGTGCTAACTCGGTTCCCACCGGGGGCTATGGCTACACCTTC. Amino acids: CSANSVPTGGYGYTF.

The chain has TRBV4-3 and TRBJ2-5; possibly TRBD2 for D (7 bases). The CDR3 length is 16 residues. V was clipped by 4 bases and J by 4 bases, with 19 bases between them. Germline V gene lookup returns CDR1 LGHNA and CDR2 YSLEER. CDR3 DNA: TGCGCCAGCAGCCTAAAATGGGGGGGCAATCGAGAGACCCAGTACTTC. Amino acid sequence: CASSLKWGGNRETQYF.

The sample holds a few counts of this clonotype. The CDR3 loop reads CASSFSRQGSLNEQYF. CDR3 sequence (DNA): TGTGCCAGCAGCTTCAGCCGACAGGGGAGTCTGAACGAGCAGTACTTC. The chain couples TRBV5-4 to TRBJ2-7; 8 positions agree with TRBD1. V shed 2 bases and J 5 bases; nucleotides not matched to a gene: 12. Germline CDR1 reads SGHNT; CDR2 reads YYREEE (reference sequence). The CDR3 has 16 amino acids.

CDR3 sequence: CASSRKQAVGEQYF. In DNA, the CDR3 is TGTGCCAGCAGCCGTAAGCAGGCCGTCGGGGAGCAGTACTTC. V is TRBV2 and J is TRBJ2-7; D unclear. CDR1 is SNHLY, CDR2 FYNNEI, per germline. This CDR3 has 14 amino acids. V was clipped by 6 bases and J by 7 bases, with 19 bases between them.

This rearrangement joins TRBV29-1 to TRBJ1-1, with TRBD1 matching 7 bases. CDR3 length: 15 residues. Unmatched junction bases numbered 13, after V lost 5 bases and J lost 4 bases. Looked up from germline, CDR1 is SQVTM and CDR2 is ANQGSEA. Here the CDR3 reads CSVWGQLFRGTEAFF. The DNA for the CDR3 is TGCAGCGTTTGGGGACAGCTTTTTCGCGGCACTGAAGCTTTCTTT.

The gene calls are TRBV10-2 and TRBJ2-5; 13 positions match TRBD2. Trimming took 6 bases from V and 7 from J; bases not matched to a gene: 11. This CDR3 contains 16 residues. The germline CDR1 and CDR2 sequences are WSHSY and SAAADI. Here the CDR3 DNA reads TGCGCCAGCAGCCACCTCCCCACTAGCGGGGGGGCGACCCAGTACTTC. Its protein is CASSHLPTSGGATQYF.

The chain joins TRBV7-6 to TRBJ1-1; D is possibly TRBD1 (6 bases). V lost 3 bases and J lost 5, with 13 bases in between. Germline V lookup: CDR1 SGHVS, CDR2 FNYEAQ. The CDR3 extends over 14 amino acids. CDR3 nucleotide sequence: TGTGCCAGCAGCTTTGGGGGGGCGAGGACTGAAGCTTTCTTT. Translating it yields CASSFGGARTEAFF.